This T cell receptor beta chain was obtained from a study of OX40 agonist ivuxolimab in advanced cancers. Looking at the study overall: Enrollees could have had prior anti-PD-1, anti-PD-L1 or anti-CTLA-4 therapy, which about 40% had received.

Of note for this clone: The antigen remains unidentified.

The CDR3 extends over 15 amino acids. Germline loops: CDR1 SGHVS, CDR2 FQNEAQ. V was shortened by 5 bases and J by 0 bases, with 14 bases between the two germline ends. Libraries were prepared by immunoSEQ multiplex PCR; TCRdb keeps only in-frame clonotypes and omits some of them. Here the sample spans around 54,000 clones, approximately 94% being singletons. Study-level findings and limits: Partial responders at 0.1-3.0 mg/kg had among the lowest clonal expansion.

Specimen: CD4+ or CD8+ T cells sorted from blood, collected in a trial of the OX40 agonist ivuxolimab. The chain combines TRBV7-8 with TRBJ2-7; weak D call: TRBD1 (6 bases). This receptor was obtained from an adult with an advanced solid tumor such as melanoma, head and neck, liver or kidney cancer. The DNA for the CDR3 is TGTGCCAGCAGCCCAGGGGTTAGGAGCTCCTACGAGCAGTACTTC. Protein: CASSPGVRSSYEQYF.